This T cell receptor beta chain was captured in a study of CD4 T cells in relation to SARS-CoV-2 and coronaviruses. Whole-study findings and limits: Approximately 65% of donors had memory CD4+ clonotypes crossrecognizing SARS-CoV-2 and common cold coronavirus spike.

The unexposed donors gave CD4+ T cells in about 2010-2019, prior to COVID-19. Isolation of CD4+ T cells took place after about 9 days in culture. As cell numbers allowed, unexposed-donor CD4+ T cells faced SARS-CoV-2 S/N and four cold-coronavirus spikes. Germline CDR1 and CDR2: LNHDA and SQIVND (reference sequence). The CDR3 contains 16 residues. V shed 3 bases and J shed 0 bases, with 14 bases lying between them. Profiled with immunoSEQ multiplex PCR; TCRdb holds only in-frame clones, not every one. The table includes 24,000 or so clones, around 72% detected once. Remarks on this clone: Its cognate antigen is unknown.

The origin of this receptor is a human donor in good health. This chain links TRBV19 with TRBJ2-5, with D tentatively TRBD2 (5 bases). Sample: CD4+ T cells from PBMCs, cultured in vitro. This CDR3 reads CASSIIRTLDQETQYF. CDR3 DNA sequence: TGTGCCAGTAGTATTATTCGAACACTAGACCAAGAGACCCAGTACTTC.